Given below is one T cell receptor (beta chain) in context. This specimen comes from a study of monozygotic twins with inflammatory bowel disease. After re-calling the 5' RACE reads, TCRdb lists one entry per CDR3 protein, DNA absent. The sample includes 420,000 or so distinct CDR3 sequences. This sequence originates from a human donor with ulcerative colitis or Crohn's disease, or a healthy co-twin of an affected twin (not recorded which). The material sequenced was blood.

The CDR3 is CASSQELGSYEQYF. This chain uses TRBV3-1 with TRBJ2-7. Germline V gene sequence: CDR1 LGHDT, CDR2 YNNKEL (reference sequence). The CDR3 totals 14 residues.